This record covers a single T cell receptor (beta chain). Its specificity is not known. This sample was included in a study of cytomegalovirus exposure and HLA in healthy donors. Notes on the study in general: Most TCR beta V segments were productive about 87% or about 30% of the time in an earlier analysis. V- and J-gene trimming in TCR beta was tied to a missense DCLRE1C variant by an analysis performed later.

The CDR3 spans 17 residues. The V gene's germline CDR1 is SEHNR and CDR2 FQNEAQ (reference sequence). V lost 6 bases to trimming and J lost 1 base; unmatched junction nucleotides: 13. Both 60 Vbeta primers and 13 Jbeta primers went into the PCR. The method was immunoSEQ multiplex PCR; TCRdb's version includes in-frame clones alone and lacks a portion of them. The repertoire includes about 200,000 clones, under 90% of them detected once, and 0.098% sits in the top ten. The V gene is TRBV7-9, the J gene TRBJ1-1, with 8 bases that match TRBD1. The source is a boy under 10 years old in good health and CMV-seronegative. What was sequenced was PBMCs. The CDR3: CASSCSQGVLGNTEAFF. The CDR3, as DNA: TGTGCCAGCAGTTGTTCACAGGGGGTACTGGGGAACACTGAAGCTTTCTTT.